A single T cell receptor beta chain is shown here with its context. Its antigen is still unknown. This record belongs to a study of post-analysis software for immune sequencing data. On the study more broadly: Secondary progressive, relapsing-remitting and progressive-relapsing multiple sclerosis were among the included disease courses.

V shed 1 base and J 2 bases; nucleotides not matched to a gene: 7. CDR3 length equals 16 residues. CDR1 is SGHRS, CDR2 YFSETQ, per germline. Study-wide results and caveats: There were roughly five TRBV segments more frequent in patients than controls, and TRBV5-6, TRBV5-1 and TRBV20-1 were among them. Normalized Chao1 diversity was significantly lower in multiple sclerosis patients than in controls. Batch-mates among the samples co-clustered strongly by F measure.

TCR beta cDNA libraries had unique molecular identifiers. A single record per CDR3 protein comes from TCRdb applying MiXCR to the PCR reads. The data hold over 250,000 distinct CDR3 sequences, with around 34% observed a single time. The sequence was collected from a girl between 5 and 17 years old with multiple sclerosis. This chain connects TRBV5-1 to TRBJ2-5; 8 bases fit TRBD1. Sequenced material: blood. The DNA of the CDR3 is TGCGCCAGCAGCTTGACAGGGGGAGTTCAACAAGAGACCCAGTACTTC. The encoded protein is CASSLTGGVQQETQYF.